This TCR beta chain is from a study of T cell responses to AZD1222 COVID-19 vaccine. Within the sample, this clone is large. Sequencing used immunoSEQ multiplex PCR; TCRdb keeps in-frame clones, though not all of them. Of about 93,000 clones detected, approximately 86% appear once; the ten largest clones hold 6.3%. Sequenced here: peripheral blood, sampled on day 0 of AZD1222 vaccination. This sequence originates from an adult in good health.

The CDR3 DNA is TGTGCCAGCAGCTTGGCGGGACTAGAGTTCTCCGGGGAGCTGTTTTTT. This codes for CASSLAGLEFSGELFF. The rearrangement uses TRBV5-6 and TRBJ2-2, with TRBD2 matching 8 bases. The V gene's germline CDR1 is SGHDT and CDR2 YYEEEE. This CDR3 comprises 16 residues. After removal of 0 bases from V and 6 bases from J, the junction contained 7 bases not matched to a gene.